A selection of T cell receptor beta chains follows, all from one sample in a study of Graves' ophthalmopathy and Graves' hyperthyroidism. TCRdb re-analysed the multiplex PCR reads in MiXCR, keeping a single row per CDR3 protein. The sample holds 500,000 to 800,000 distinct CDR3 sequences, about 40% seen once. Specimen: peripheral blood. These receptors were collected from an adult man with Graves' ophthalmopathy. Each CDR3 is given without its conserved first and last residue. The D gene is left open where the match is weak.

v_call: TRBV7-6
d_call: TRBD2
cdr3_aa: ASSLLPPSGRDGEQY

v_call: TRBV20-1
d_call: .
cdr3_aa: SAPTTPGYT

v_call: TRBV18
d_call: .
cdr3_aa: ASSPQQQGYEQY

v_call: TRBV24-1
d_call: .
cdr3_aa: ATSDPRDVAYEQY

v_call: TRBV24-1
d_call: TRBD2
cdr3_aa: ASRGGLAGGEETQY

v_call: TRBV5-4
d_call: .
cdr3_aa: ASSFPGYNQPQH

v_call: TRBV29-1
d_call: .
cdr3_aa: SVERQGYEQY

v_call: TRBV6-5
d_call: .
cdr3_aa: ASSWYTDQPQH

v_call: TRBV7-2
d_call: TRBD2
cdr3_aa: ASSQELWASGAGELF

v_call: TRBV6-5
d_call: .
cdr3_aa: ASSYSLAPWNTGELF

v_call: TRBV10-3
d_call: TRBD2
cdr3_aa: AISAAGAHTDTQY

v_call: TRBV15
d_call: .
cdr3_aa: ATGSQGGAGTGELF

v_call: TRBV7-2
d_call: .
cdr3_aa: ASTPDRTDTQY

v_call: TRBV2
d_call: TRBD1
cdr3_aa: ATSSGTGEFNQPQH

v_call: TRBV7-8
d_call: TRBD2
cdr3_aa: ASSPHRTSGTGELF

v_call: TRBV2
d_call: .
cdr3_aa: ASSVRERNEKLF

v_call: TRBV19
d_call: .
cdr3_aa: ASGGRDQETQY

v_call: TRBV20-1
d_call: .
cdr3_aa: SAPEGGRGQPQY

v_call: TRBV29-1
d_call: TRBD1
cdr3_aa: SVRVGTAFREKLF

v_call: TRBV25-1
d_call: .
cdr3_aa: ASSPREGDTEKLF

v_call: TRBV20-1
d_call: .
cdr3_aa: SARDPSQPQY

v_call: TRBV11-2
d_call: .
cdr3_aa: ASSFPDEAF

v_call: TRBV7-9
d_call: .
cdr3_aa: ASSLGLAGAEETQH

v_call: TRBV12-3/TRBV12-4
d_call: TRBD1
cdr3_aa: ASRAHTGGNTEAF

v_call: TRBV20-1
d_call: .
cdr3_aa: SARAQGPNNSPLH

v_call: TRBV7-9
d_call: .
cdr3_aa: ASSLQPGPNYGYT

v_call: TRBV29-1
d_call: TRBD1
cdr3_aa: SSPGTGNYGYT

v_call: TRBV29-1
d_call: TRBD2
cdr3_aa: SVPGIRGRVGETQY

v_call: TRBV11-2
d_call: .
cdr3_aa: ASSQAGGANVLT

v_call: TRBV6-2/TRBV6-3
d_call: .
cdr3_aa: ASRDSYYEQY

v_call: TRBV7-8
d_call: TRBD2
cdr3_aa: ASSLLRLAASYGQY

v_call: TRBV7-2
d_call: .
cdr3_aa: ASTGGGWETQY

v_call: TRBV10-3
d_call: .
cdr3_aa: ASDAGTIRYEQY

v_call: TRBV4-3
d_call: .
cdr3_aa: ASSQNRGNQETQY

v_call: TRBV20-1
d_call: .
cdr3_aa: SATPDGEQY

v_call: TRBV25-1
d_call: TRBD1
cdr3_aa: ASSPRTGFTGANVLT

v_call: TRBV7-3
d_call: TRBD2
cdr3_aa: ASSPREGDNVPT

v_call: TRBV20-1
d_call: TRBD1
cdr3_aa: SATTGGNGYT

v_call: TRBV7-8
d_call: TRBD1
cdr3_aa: ASSPSPGQEHYEQY

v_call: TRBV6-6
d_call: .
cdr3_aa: ASSYGQQETQY

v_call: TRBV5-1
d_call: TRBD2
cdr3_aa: ASSLGWGTSGNEQF

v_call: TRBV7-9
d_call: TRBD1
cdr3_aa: ASSLLSTGGLYEQY

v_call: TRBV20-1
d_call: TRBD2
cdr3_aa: SAELAGGLQGEQF

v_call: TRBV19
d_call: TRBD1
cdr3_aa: ASSIWGDRGLVRGYEQY

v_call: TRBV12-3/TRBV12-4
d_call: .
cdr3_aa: ASSFFRASYEQY